This TCR beta chain was identified in a study of early T cells in non-severe SARS-CoV-2 infection. MiXCR, run by TCRdb on the 5' RACE reads, gives a single entry per CDR3 protein. The table includes over 85,000 distinct CDR3 sequences, over 9.5% detected once. Findings of the study overall: VDJdb matching skewed toward anti-spike CD8 responses, missing private and CD4 specificities.

This clonotype was seen only a few times. Its antigen is as yet unknown. This CDR3 contains 16 residues. Looked up from germline, CDR1 is LNHDA and CDR2 is SQIVND (reference sequence). V lost 5 bases and J lost 3, with 17 bases in between. This clonotype was obtained from an adult who was a healthcare worker with PCR-confirmed SARS-CoV-2 infection or an uninfected control (not recorded which). V and J are TRBV19 and TRBJ1-5; possible D gene TRBD1, 6 bases. The sample consisted of whole blood, taken at baseline. The CDR3 is CASSPQEGGVNQPQHF. The CDR3 DNA sequence: TGTGCCAGTAGTCCCCAGGAGGGGGGCGTCAATCAGCCCCAGCATTTT.